This T cell receptor (beta chain) was sequenced during a study of T cells in Graves' hyperthyroidism and ophthalmopathy. The CDR3 contains 15 residues. Germline CDR1 is SGDLS and CDR2 is YYNGEE. V gave up 6 bases and J gave up 4 bases, with 18 bases separating them. Absence of ophthalmopathy progression within 18 months defined stable Graves' hyperthyroidism. Recently diagnosed hyperthyroidism of less than 2 months' duration affected patients aged 18 to 65. Each diagnosis drew on symptoms, thyroxine, TRAb, thyroid ultrasound and orbital computed tomography findings. Researchers amplified the TCR beta CDR3 regions from RNA transcripts. HTBI primers were used for first-round RT-PCR of the TCR CDR3. TCRdb re-called the multiplex PCR reads through MiXCR, storing one row per CDR3 protein. The table shows approximately 410,000 distinct CDR3 sequences, with roughly an eighth occurring only once.

V usage is TRBV9 and J usage is TRBJ2-3; a possible D gene is TRBD2 (7 bases). This TCR was sampled from a woman between 18 and 30 years old with Graves' hyperthyroidism. The specimen sequenced was blood. For the CDR3, the DNA is TGTGCCAGCACCGGGGGCGGGAGAGGGGCAGATACGCAGTATTTT. This gives the protein CASTGGGRGADTQYF.